A selection of T cell receptor beta chains follows, all from one sample in a study of T cells in narcolepsy. Sequencing used immunoSEQ multiplex PCR; TCRdb keeps in-frame clones, though not all of them. The sample lists 25,000 to 35,000 clones; 65% to 90% were seen once. The sequenced sample consisted of CD45RA- memory CD4+ T cells from PBMCs. The receptors were gathered from a human donor with narcolepsy. Both conserved end residues are part of each CDR3. The D gene is left open where the match is weak. Expanded clones are given a class, and other clones once, few, many or no size at all.

V gene	CDR3 length	clone size	J gene	D gene	CDR3 DNA	CDR3 protein
TRBV6-4	9	-	TRBJ1-2	-	TGTGCCAGCAGGAGAGGCTACACCTTC	CASRRGYTF
TRBV7-2	13	-	TRBJ1-1	TRBD1	TGTGCCAGCAGCTACAGGGGAGACACTGAAGCTTTCTTT	CASSYRGDTEAFF
TRBV30	14	-	TRBJ1-6	-	TGTGCCTGGAGTGTACATGTGGATAATTCACCCCTCCACTTT	CAWSVHVDNSPLHF
TRBV29-1	14	few	TRBJ2-7	TRBD1	TGCAGCGTCCAAGGGACAGGTGGTTCCTACGAGCAGTACTTC	CSVQGTGGSYEQYF
TRBV6-1	15	-	TRBJ2-7	-	TGTGCCAGCAGTGCGGAGGAAGTCCTTACCTACGAGCAGTACTTC	CASSAEEVLTYEQYF
TRBV11-2	14	-	TRBJ2-5	-	TGTGCCAGCAGCTTGGGGCCTTTCGGGGAGACCCAGTACTTC	CASSLGPFGETQYF
TRBV28	15	once	TRBJ1-1	TRBD1	TGTGCCAGCAGAGAACAGGGGGCGCGGTGGACTGAAGCTTTCTTT	CASREQGARWTEAFF
TRBV13	15	-	TRBJ1-2	-	TGTGCCAGCAGGCGCCGGGCCGCAGCTAACTATGGCTACACCTTC	CASRRRAAANYGYTF
TRBV28	15	-	TRBJ1-2	-	TGTGCCAGCAGCAAGCAGGGGCGCATAGGCTATGGCTACACCTTC	CASSKQGRIGYGYTF
TRBV9	16	-	TRBJ2-3	-	TGTGCCAGCAGCGTAGAGATTAGCGGAGGCACAGATACGCAGTATTTT	CASSVEISGGTDTQYF
TRBV7-9	14	-	TRBJ1-2	-	TGTGCCAGCAGCTTAGAGGTCCAGGGGAAGGTTTACACCTTC	CASSLEVQGKVYTF
TRBV7-8	14	-	TRBJ2-7	TRBD2	TGTGCCAGCAGCATTAGCGGGACCACCTACGAGCAGTACTTC	CASSISGTTYEQYF
TRBV5-1	13	-	TRBJ2-5	TRBD2	TGCGCCAGCAGCATTAGCGGGAAGGAGACCCAGTACTTC	CASSISGKETQYF
TRBV15	13	-	TRBJ2-7	-	TGTGCCACCAGCCCACAGGCCAGCTACGAGCAGTACTTC	CATSPQASYEQYF
TRBV19	15	-	TRBJ2-1	TRBD2	TGTGCCAGTACCGCCACTAGCGCCACCTACAATGAGCAGTTCTTC	CASTATSATYNEQFF
TRBV7-2	12	-	TRBJ1-4	-	TGTGCCAGTCTAGGGAGGAACGAAAAACTGTTTTTT	CASLGRNEKLFF
TRBV7-8	14	-	TRBJ1-5	-	TGTGCCAGCAGCCCAGTGGGGGGGAGGCAGCCCCAGCATTTT	CASSPVGGRQPQHF
TRBV18	14	-	TRBJ1-2	TRBD1	TGTGCCAGCTCACCTGCGGACAGGCTCTATGGCTACACCTTC	CASSPADRLYGYTF
TRBV2	10	once	TRBJ2-7	-	TGTGCCAGCAAACTCCACGAGCAGTACTTC	CASKLHEQYF
TRBV11-2	16	-	TRBJ2-1	TRBD1	TGTGCCAGCAGCTTAGGGGACAGGGTACGCTACAATGAGCAGTTCTTC	CASSLGDRVRYNEQFF
TRBV7-2	15	-	TRBJ1-1	-	TGTGCCAGCAGCTTAGCACCTGGGACGGCTTCTGAAGCTTTCTTT	CASSLAPGTASEAFF
TRBV7-9	15	-	TRBJ1-1	TRBD1	TGTGCCAGCAGCCCAAAACAGGGGCGAGGCACTGAAGCTTTCTTT	CASSPKQGRGTEAFF
TRBV10-1	13	-	TRBJ2-2	-	TGCGCCAGCAACCCCAATCGGGGCGGGGAGCTGTTTTTT	CASNPNRGGELFF
TRBV6-1	16	few	TRBJ1-3	TRBD1	TGTGCCAGCCGTGGACAGGCGGGTATGTCTGGAAACACCATATATTTT	CASRGQAGMSGNTIYF
TRBV19	13	-	TRBJ1-5	-	TGTGCCAGCCGTCCGATGGGAAATCAGCCCCAGCATTTT	CASRPMGNQPQHF
TRBV5-1	14	once	TRBJ2-7	TRBD1	TGCGCCAGCGCTCCTGGACAGGGGGCCTACGAGCAGTACTTC	CASAPGQGAYEQYF
TRBV30	15	-	TRBJ2-2	TRBD1	TGTGCCTGGACCTTCCGGGACAGGTATACCGGGGAGCTGTTTTTT	CAWTFRDRYTGELFF
TRBV27	14	few	TRBJ2-7	TRBD2	TGTGCCAGCAGCCCTAGCGGGGGGCCCCTCGAGCAGTACTTC	CASSPSGGPLEQYF
TRBV4-1	16	-	TRBJ2-3	-	TGCGCCAGCAGCCAAGAGGGGGGCGGGAACACAGATACGCAGTATTTT	CASSQEGGGNTDTQYF
TRBV10-2	12	once	TRBJ1-5	-	TGCGCCAGCAATTTTGGCAATCAGCCCCAGCATTTT	CASNFGNQPQHF
TRBV2	15	once	TRBJ2-1	TRBD2	TGTGCCAGCAGTGGACTAGCGGGGGGGTACAATGAGCAGTTCTTC	CASSGLAGGYNEQFF